This T cell receptor (beta chain) comes out of a study of blood T cells in healthy people across ages (dated by TCRdb to the mid-2010s). Background on the whole study: Template switching captured roughly one uniquely barcoded TCR beta cDNA molecule per two T cells in model experiments. The study measured age-related changes in TCR beta repertoire diversity using deep sequencing normalized with unique cDNA molecular identifiers. The donors were split into four age groups: young (average approximately 16 years), middle-aged (nearly 40), aged (roughly 68) and long-lived (roughly 88). To avoid experimental bias, donors of different ages were spread randomly across the sequencing lanes. Two additional independent replicas of 1 million unique cDNA reads from the same blood draw were analyzed for two donors (one aged 18 to 30 and one aged 80 or older).

This clonotype was recorded only once. No antigen is known for it. Base qualities are not provided; no much larger clone lies one nucleotide away. A read on its own is weak evidence. Donors were a few dozen systemically healthy Caucasian individuals from Russia aged 6 to 90 years. Each donor gave about 10 milliliters of peripheral blood, drawn into EDTA-treated Vacutainer tubes. Ficoll-Paque density-gradient centrifugation was used to isolate PBMCs, with at least 7 million obtained per sample. Total RNA was extracted from PBMCs with Trizol reagent, with at least 5.5 micrograms obtained per sample. For every donor, an aliquot of PBMCs went through flow cytometry to measure the percentages of naive CD45RAhigh/CD27high T cells. Receptor amplification or capture employed 5' RACE. For sequencing, an Illumina HiSeq 2500 was employed. A second about 7 to 11 cycle PCR used a sample-barcoded 5' primer and a J-beta primer mix. A unique molecular identifier was introduced onto each TCR beta cDNA molecule by a template-switch 5' adaptor carrying 12 random nucleotides. At least 2.5 million CDR3-containing paired-end reads were obtained from each sample. First-strand cDNA synthesis was performed from all RNA using the Mint cDNA synthesis kit, with priming by a TRBC-specific oligonucleotide. Following uracil-DNA glycosylase treatment, a first 18-cycle PCR with universal primers M1SS and BC2_uni_R was performed on all cDNA. The authors processed their data as follows. Each sample was normalized by randomly selecting 1 million high-quality reads, each carrying a distinct molecular identifier. Reads sharing molecular identifiers were discarded rather than binned into consensus sequences. CDR3 identification, clonotype clustering and error correction used MiTCR with a Q25 quality threshold and the strictest error-elimination algorithm. Lower-bound total TCR beta diversity was estimated with a nonparametric unseen species model using Euler transformation. The raw public reads went through TCRdb reprocessing: fastp at Q25, MiXCR clone calling, in-frame beta chains kept. Here each entry gathers all rows of one CDR3 protein and keeps the most common genes and DNA. These V and J calls originate from TCRdb's pipeline instead of the authors' own analysis. This sample comprises some 880,000 distinct CDR3 sequences, 35% to 40% of them detected only once. 13% of the sample comes from the top ten.

Overall study results and their limits: As age increased, observed TCR beta diversity per million T cells dropped in a roughly linear way, and a significant reduction was already evident by age about 40. The CMV infection status of donors was not known, potentially confounding age-related changes in expanded clonotypes. There was a strong correlation between observed TCR beta diversity and the percentage of naive T cells measured by flow cytometry. Compared with the aged group, more naive CD4+ T cells, fewer expanded clones and increased TCR diversity were shown by the long-lived group, suggesting age selection. Total diversity estimates from one million sequenced T cells were considered lower bounds and underestimates. Conclusive comparison of naive and antigen-experienced compartments was prevented by the profiling of bulk unsorted PBMCs.

From V the trimming removes 7 bases and from J it removes 4 bases, while the gene matches leave 5 bases of the junction unaccounted for. Measured from the cysteine to the phenylalanine, the CDR3 is 13 residues long. Only the CDR3 part of the read is kept: 39 bases, read in frame from the first base. This TCR came from a man younger than 30 in good health. The rearranged segments are TRBV12-3 or TRBV12-4 and TRBJ1-1; a stretch of 8 junction bases matches TRBD1. Sample: blood. The CDR3 has the sequence CASTLTGATEAFF. The DNA sequence follows: TGTGCCAGCACCCTGACAGGGGCCACTGAAGCTTTCTTT.